A single sample is the source of the 4 T cell receptor beta chains below, sequenced in a study of blood T cell repertoires in COVID-19. The table came from immunoSEQ multiplex PCR; TCRdb's copy has only in-frame clones and leaves some out. This table holds fewer than 70,000 clones, about 86% found once. Sample: peripheral blood. The origin of the receptors is a woman aged 60 to 75 with acute or convalescent COVID-19.

This chain connects TRBV3-1 (or the pseudogene TRBV3-2) to TRBJ2-1; 9 bases are a match to TRBD2. V shed 2 bases and J 8 bases; nucleotides not matched to a gene: 13. Germline V gives CDR1 LGHDT, CDR2 YNNKEL (reference sequence). This CDR3 region has 17 residues. This CDR3 is CASSQIGLAKSSHEQFF. CDR3 sequence (DNA): TGTGCCAGCAGCCAAATCGGACTAGCGAAGAGTAGCCATGAGCAGTTCTTC.

V is TRBV7-6 and J is TRBJ1-4; 7 bases fit TRBD1. Germline CDR1 reads SGHVS; CDR2 reads FNYEAQ. The trim removed 3 bases at V and 8 bases at J, leaving 9 bases unmatched. The CDR3 has 15 residues. CDR3 region: CASSLSPQGDEKLFF. CDR3 in DNA: TGTGCCAGCAGCTTGTCACCCCAGGGGGACGAAAAACTGTTTTTT.

The rearrangement uses TRBV5-1 and TRBJ2-3; 10 positions match TRBD2. Germline values: CDR1 SGHRS, CDR2 YFSETQ. V lost 2 bases, J lost 8 bases, and 8 bases stayed unmatched. This CDR3 has 15 residues. The CDR3 spells CASSLLAGRPGTQYF. CDR3 sequence (DNA): TGCGCCAGCAGCTTACTAGCGGGGCGCCCGGGTACGCAGTATTTT.

A remark on this clone: The sample contains more than one DNA sequence encoding this CDR3. The chain couples TRBV12-3 or TRBV12-4 to TRBJ2-3; D gene uncertain. There are 11 residues in the CDR3. The V end was cut by 6 bases, the J end by 3 bases, with 4 bases between. In nucleotides, the CDR3 is TGTGCCAGCAGCCTGACAGATACGCAGTATTTT. Residues: CASSLTDTQYF.